This T cell receptor (beta chain) was found in a study of blood T cell repertoires in COVID-19. Study background: Samples taken during acute and convalescent COVID-19 were collected in the United States, Italy and Spain.

Enrolled through a virtual design, the participants were between roughly 18 and 90 years of age and came from about two dozen US areas. CDR1 is SGHVS, CDR2 FNYEAQ, per germline. The CDR3 loop spans 14 amino acids. V lost 5 bases, J lost 3 bases, and 13 bases lay in between. In the source study's methods: Using reference gene primer amplification, nucleated cell counts were estimated. Here immunoSEQ multiplex PCR was the method, and the copy in TCRdb shows in-frame clones only, minus some. D and trimming come from the DNA, and the V and J calls and clone size come from that table. The sample carries 280,000 or so clones, about nine tenths recorded once.

The V and J genes are TRBV7-6 and TRBJ1-1; D may be TRBD1 (6 bases). The sequenced sample consisted of PBMCs or T cells enriched from blood (not recorded which). The receptor was isolated from a woman aged 45-59 years who had been exposed to COVID-19. The CDR3 sequence is CASSQMTGDTEAFF. In nucleotides, the CDR3 is TGTGCCAGCAGCCAAATGACAGGCGACACTGAAGCTTTCTTT.